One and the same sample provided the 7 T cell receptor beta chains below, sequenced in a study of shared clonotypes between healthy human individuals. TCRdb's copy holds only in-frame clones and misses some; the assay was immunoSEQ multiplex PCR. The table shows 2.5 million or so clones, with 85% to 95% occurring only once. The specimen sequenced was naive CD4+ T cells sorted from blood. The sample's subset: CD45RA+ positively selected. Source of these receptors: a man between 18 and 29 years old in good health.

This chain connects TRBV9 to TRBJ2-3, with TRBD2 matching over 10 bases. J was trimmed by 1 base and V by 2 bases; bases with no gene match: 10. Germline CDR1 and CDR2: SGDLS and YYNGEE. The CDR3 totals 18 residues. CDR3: CASSVGWVAGGGTDTQYF. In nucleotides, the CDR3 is TGTGCCAGCAGCGTTGGTTGGGTAGCGGGAGGCGGCACAGATACGCAGTATTTT.

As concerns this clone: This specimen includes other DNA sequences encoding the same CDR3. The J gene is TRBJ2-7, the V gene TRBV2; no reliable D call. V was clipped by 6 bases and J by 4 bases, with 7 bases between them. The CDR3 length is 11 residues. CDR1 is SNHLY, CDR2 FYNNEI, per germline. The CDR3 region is CASRATYEQYF. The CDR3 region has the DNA TGTGCCAGCAGGGCAACTTACGAGCAGTACTTC.

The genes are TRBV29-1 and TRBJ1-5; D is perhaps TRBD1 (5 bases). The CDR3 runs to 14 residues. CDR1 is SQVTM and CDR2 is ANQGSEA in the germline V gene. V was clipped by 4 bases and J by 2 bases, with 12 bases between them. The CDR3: CSVVDGTGNQPQHF. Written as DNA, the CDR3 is TGCAGCGTTGTGGACGGGACGGGCAATCAGCCCCAGCATTTT. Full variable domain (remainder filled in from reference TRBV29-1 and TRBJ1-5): SAVISQKPSRDICQRGTSLTIQCQVDSQVTMMFWYRQQPGQSLTLIATANQGSEATYESGFVIDKFPISRPNLTFSTLTVSNMSPEDSSIYLCSVVDGTGNQPQHFGDGTRLSIL.

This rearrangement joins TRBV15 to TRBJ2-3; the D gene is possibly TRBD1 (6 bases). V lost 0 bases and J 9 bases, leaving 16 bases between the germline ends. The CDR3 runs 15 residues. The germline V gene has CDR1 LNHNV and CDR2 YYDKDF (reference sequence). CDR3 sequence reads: CATSRDAGAGETQYF. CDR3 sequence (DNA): TGTGCCACCAGCAGAGATGCGGGTGCAGGGGAGACGCAGTATTTT.

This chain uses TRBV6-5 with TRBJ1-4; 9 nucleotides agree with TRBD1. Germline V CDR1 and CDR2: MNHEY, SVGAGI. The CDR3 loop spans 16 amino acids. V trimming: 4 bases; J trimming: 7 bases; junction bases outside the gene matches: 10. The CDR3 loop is CASSSPRTGASEKLFF. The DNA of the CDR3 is TGTGCCAGCAGTTCCCCCCGGACAGGGGCAAGTGAAAAACTGTTTTTT.

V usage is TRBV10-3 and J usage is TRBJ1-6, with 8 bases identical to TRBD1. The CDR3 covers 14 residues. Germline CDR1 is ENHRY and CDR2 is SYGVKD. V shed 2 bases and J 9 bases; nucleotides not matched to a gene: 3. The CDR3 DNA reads TGTGCCATCAGTGAGCGGACAGGGCCTTCACCCCTCCACTTT. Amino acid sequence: CAISERTGPSPLHF.

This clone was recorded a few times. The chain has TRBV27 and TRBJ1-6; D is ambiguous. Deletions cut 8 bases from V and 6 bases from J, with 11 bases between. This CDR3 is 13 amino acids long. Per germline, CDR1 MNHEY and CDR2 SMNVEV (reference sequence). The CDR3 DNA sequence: TGTGCCAGCTCGCGAAATGTTAATTCACCCCTCCACTTT. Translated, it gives CASSRNVNSPLHF.